The 17 T cell receptor beta chains below come from one sample, sequenced in a study of OX40 agonist ivuxolimab in advanced cancers. The assay was immunoSEQ multiplex PCR, and TCRdb's table has in-frame clones only and misses some. The data show 100,000 to 150,000 clones, 85% to 95% seen once. The sequences come from CD4+ or CD8+ T cells sorted from blood, collected in a trial of the OX40 agonist ivuxolimab. The receptors were gathered from an adult with an advanced solid tumor such as melanoma, head and neck, liver or kidney cancer.

The chain couples TRBV28 to TRBJ2-3; 10 bases are shared with TRBD1. Germline V gives CDR1 MDHEN, CDR2 SYDVKM. The CDR3 has 15 amino acids. J was trimmed by 6 bases and V by 1 base; bases with no gene match: 4. The CDR3, as DNA: TGTGCCAGCAGTTTATCAGGACAGGGGGGCGATACGCAGTATTTT. The encoded protein is CASSLSGQGGDTQYF. Full variable domain (rest looked up from reference TRBV28 and TRBJ2-3): DVKVTQSSRYLVKRTGEKVFLECVQDMDHENMFWYRQDPGLGLRLIYFSYDVKMKEKGDIPEGYSVSREKKERFSLILESASTNQTSMYLCASSLSGQGGDTQYFGPGTRLTVL.

The V call is TRBV9, the J call TRBJ2-3; the D is unclear. The CDR3 has 15 residues. CDR1 SGDLS and CDR2 YYNGEE come from the germline V gene. Trimming removed 0 bases from V and 6 bases from J, with 14 bases in between. The CDR3 DNA follows: TGTGCCAGCAGCGTAGTCCTAGGAGCCCCGGATACGCAGTATTTT. This encodes CASSVVLGAPDTQYF. Complete variable domain (other parts from reference TRBV9 and TRBJ2-3): DSGVTQTPKHLITATGQRVTLRCSPRSGDLSVYWYQQSLDQGLQFLIQYYNGEERAKGNILERFSAQQFPDLHSELNLSSLELGDSALYFCASSVVLGAPDTQYFGPGTRLTVL.

DNA of the CDR3: TGTGCCAGCAGCCAAGGGTCAACAGGGGGCCCGTCCGTACGTTACAATGAGCAGTTCTTC. Its protein product is CASSQGSTGGPSVRYNEQFF. The chain uses TRBV4-2 and TRBJ2-1; 9 bases map to TRBD1. Per germline, CDR1 LGHNA and CDR2 YNFKEQ. The CDR3 is 20 residues long. V dropped 1 base and J dropped 4; count of bases not matched to a gene: 17.

This clone was counted once. The J gene is TRBJ2-7, the V gene TRBV11-1; D might be TRBD1 (6 bases). With 3 bases removed from V and 5 bases from J, the gap between germline ends came to 14 bases. CDR1 is SGHAT, CDR2 FQDESV, per germline (reference sequence). The CDR3 is 14 residues long. Here the CDR3 reads CASSFAQGSNEQYF. In DNA form, the CDR3 reads TGTGCCAGCAGCTTTGCACAGGGATCCAACGAGCAGTACTTC.

The rearrangement links TRBV27 to TRBJ2-3, with 8 bases lining up with TRBD1. Germline CDR1 and CDR2: MNHEY and SMNVEV (reference sequence). V shed 6 bases and J 1 base; nucleotides not matched to a gene: 6. The CDR3 totals 15 residues. The CDR3 DNA follows: TGTGCCAGCAGGGACCCGGGACAGGGCACAGATACGCAGTATTTT. Its protein is CASRDPGQGTDTQYF.

The sample holds one count of this clone. This chain connects TRBV7-3 to TRBJ2-1; TRBD1 matches at 7 bases. This CDR3 region has 16 residues. Germline loops: CDR1 SGHTA, CDR2 FQGTGA. J gave up 3 bases and V 5 bases, and 10 bases lay outside the gene matches. The CDR3 is CASSQQGLALYNEQFF. The CDR3 DNA follows: TGTGCCAGCAGCCAACAGGGGCTAGCTCTCTACAATGAGCAGTTCTTC.

This rearrangement joins TRBV4-3 to TRBJ1-4; tentatively, D is TRBD1 (6 bases). With 0 bases removed from V and 6 bases from J, the gap between germline ends came to 14 bases. The germline CDR1 and CDR2 sequences are LGHNA and YSLEER. The CDR3 covers 16 residues. CDR3 loop: CASSQDRLGAYEKLFF. Written as DNA, the CDR3 is TGCGCCAGCAGCCAAGATCGTTTGGGGGCGTATGAAAAACTGTTTTTT.

The chain combines TRBV5-8 with TRBJ1-4; D is undetermined. Trimming left V 4 bases short and J 0 bases short, with 13 bases between. CDR1 is SGHTS, CDR2 YDEGEE, per germline. There are 16 residues in the CDR3. The chain's CDR3 is CASSPREKSTNEKLFF. The CDR3 bases are TGTGCCAGCAGCCCGAGGGAGAAGTCAACTAATGAAAAACTGTTTTTT.

This clone was detected a few times. The chain has TRBV19 and TRBJ1-1; TRBD1 matches 8 bases. CDR1 and CDR2 from the germline V gene are LNHDA and SQIVND (reference sequence). Unmatched junction bases numbered 4, after V lost 4 bases and J lost 3 bases. The CDR3 extends over 14 amino acids. This CDR3 is CASSTLDRDTEAFF. For the CDR3, the DNA is TGTGCCAGTAGTACATTGGACAGGGACACTGAAGCTTTCTTT.

The J gene is TRBJ2-1, the V gene TRBV9; 11 bases map to TRBD2. The trim removed 4 bases at V and 8 bases at J, leaving 5 bases unmatched. The CDR3 is made up of 14 amino acids. The germline V gene encodes CDR1 SGDLS and CDR2 YYNGEE. DNA for the CDR3: TGTGCCAGCAGCTCCCAGGGACTAGCGGATGAGCAGTTCTTC. It yields the protein CASSSQGLADEQFF.

The gene calls are TRBV29-1 and TRBJ1-3; D is ambiguous. V was clipped by 5 bases and J by 3 bases, with 11 bases between them. The CDR3 extends over 13 amino acids. Germline CDR1 is SQVTM and CDR2 is ANQGSEA. The CDR3 nucleotides are TGCAGCGTTTCGACACAGATTGGAAACACCATATATTTT. Encoded protein: CSVSTQIGNTIYF.

V is TRBV15 and J is TRBJ2-1, with 7 bases identical to TRBD1. V lost 1 base and J lost 9; bases outside the gene matches: 3. The CDR3 totals 13 residues. Germline CDR1 LNHNV, CDR2 YYDKDF (reference sequence). The CDR3 sequence is CATSRGQGSEQFF. For the CDR3, the DNA is TGTGCCACCAGCAGAGGACAGGGATCTGAGCAGTTCTTC.

The chain couples TRBV11-3 to TRBJ1-6, with D uncertain. V was cut by 5 bases and J by 7 bases, with 9 bases left in between. Looked up from germline, CDR1 is SGHNT and CDR2 is YENEEA. The CDR3 consists of 13 residues. The CDR3 loop reads CASSPGPNSPLHF. In nucleotides, the CDR3 is TGTGCCAGCAGCCCCGGGCCCAATTCACCCCTCCACTTT. The full variable domain, in which reference TRBV11-3 and TRBJ1-6 provide the parts outside the CDR3, is EAGVVQSPRYKIIEKKQPVAFWCNPISGHNTLYWYLQNLGQGPELLIRYENEEAVDDSQLPKDRFSAERLKGVDSTLKIQPAELGDSAVYLCASSPGPNSPLHFGNGTRLTVT.

This clone was counted a few times. V gene TRBV5-6 combines with J gene TRBJ2-5; TRBD1 matches 7 bases. Germline V CDR1 and CDR2: SGHDT, YYEEEE. The CDR3 runs 14 residues. The V segment lost 4 bases and the J segment 5 bases; nucleotides outside the gene matches: 8. The CDR3 here is CASSKTGPGETQYF. CDR3 in DNA: TGTGCCAGCAGCAAGACAGGGCCGGGGGAGACCCAGTACTTC. Based on the CDR3 plus reference TRBV5-6 and TRBJ2-5, the full variable domain is DAGVTQSPTHLIKTRGQQVTLRCSPKSGHDTVSWYQQALGQGPQFIFQYYEEEERQRGNFPDRFSGHQFPNYSSELNVNALLLGDSALYLCASSKTGPGETQYFGPGTRLLVL.

The chain combines TRBV2 with TRBJ2-7; TRBD2 is a possible D gene (6 bases). The CDR3 covers 15 residues. The germline V and J ends were trimmed by 4 bases and 2 bases, with 15 bases remaining between them. CDR1 and CDR2 (germline): SNHLY, FYNNEI. The chain's CDR3 is CASSGVLARTYEQYF. As DNA, the CDR3 is TGTGCCAGCAGTGGCGTCCTAGCGCGAACCTACGAGCAGTACTTC.

This chain joins TRBV18 and TRBJ1-3, with TRBD1 matching over 7 bases. CDR3 length equals 16 residues. CDR1 KGHSH and CDR2 LQKENI come from the germline V gene. V shed 3 bases, J shed 0 bases, and the junction held 5 bases outside the gene matches. The CDR3 region has the DNA TGTGCCAGCTCACCCGGACAGGCCGTCTCTGGAAACACCATATATTTT. Translating it yields CASSPGQAVSGNTIYF.

The genes are TRBV4-3 and TRBJ1-2, with D perhaps matching TRBD1 (5 bases). V was trimmed by 1 base and J by 4 bases, leaving 22 bases between them. The germline CDR1 and CDR2 sequences are LGHNA and YSLEER. The CDR3 runs 18 residues. In DNA, the CDR3 is TGCGCCAGCAGCCAAGTAAACGATTTGAGACAGTCTGGCTATGGCTACACCTTC. Amino acid sequence: CASSQVNDLRQSGYGYTF.